This T cell receptor (beta chain) comes out of a study of response to subunit inactivated influenza vaccine. TCRdb ran MiXCR on the RT-PCR reads and lists one entry per CDR3 protein. The data show roughly 700,000 distinct CDR3 sequences, with approximately 15% seen just once and around 6.5% held by the top ten. V was clipped by 5 bases and J by 4 bases, with 9 bases between them. The length of the CDR3 is 13 residues. The germline V gene encodes CDR1 KGHSH and CDR2 LQKENI. This receptor was identified in a man aged 50 to 59 who received an inactivated influenza vaccine. The chain links TRBV18 to TRBJ2-1; no firm D call. The starting material was PBMCs from blood, obtained less than 15 days before vaccination. The CDR3 DNA is TGTGCCAGCTCAGGTGGTGATTACAATGAGCAGTTCTTC. Protein: CASSGGDYNEQFF.